The present T cell receptor beta chain was sequenced within a study of T cell repertoires in cytomegalovirus infection. Study-level findings and limits: Summed public TCR beta family frequency identified CMV carriers bearing the relevant HLA.

This clonotype was counted between two and nine times. Its cognate antigen is unknown. TCRdb re-called the reads through MiXCR, storing one row per CDR3 protein. The sample includes approximately 150,000 distinct CDR3 sequences, about 20% of them seen just once. V dropped 7 bases and J dropped 4 bases, with 13 bases sitting between them. The CDR3 extends over 12 amino acids. CDR1 and CDR2 (germline): DFQATT, SNEGSKA (reference sequence). The receptor comes from a human donor in good health (CMV status not recorded). Some clones in this sample may be carry-over from other donors' samples. The specimen comprised CD8+ T cells from cultured PBMCs, sampled from culture after CMV antigen stimulation. The chain couples TRBV20-1 to TRBJ1-2, with D unclear. CDR3 nucleotide sequence: TGCAGTGTTCCGGGTCCCAGCTATGGCTACACCTTC. Protein sequence: CSVPGPSYGYTF.